One sample yielded the 2 T cell receptor beta chains listed below, sequenced in a study of shared clonotypes between healthy human individuals. Sequencing was performed with immunoSEQ multiplex PCR; in TCRdb, only in-frame clones are kept and a portion is missing. Of roughly 2,300,000 clones in the sample, around 93% were seen once. Sequencing input: naive CD4+ T cells from PBMCs. Subset here: CD45RA+ positively selected. The receptors derive from a man aged 18 to 30 in good health. Some clones in this sample may be carry-over from other donors' samples.

The chain links TRBV7-9 to TRBJ2-3; D is uncertain. CDR1 and CDR2 (germline): SEHNR, FQNEAQ (reference sequence). Trimming took 1 base from V and 1 from J, leaving 12 bases between them. The CDR3 runs to 16 residues. The CDR3 loop is CASSLGAVQRTDTQYF. The CDR3 DNA is TGTGCCAGCAGCTTAGGGGCAGTCCAGCGCACAGATACGCAGTATTTT.

V usage is TRBV9 and J usage is TRBJ2-5, with 8 bases fitting TRBD1. Germline CDR1 is SGDLS and CDR2 is YYNGEE. Trimming took 3 bases from V and 4 from J; bases not matched to a gene: 8. The CDR3 totals 15 residues. The CDR3, as DNA: TGTGCCAGCAGCGGCAAGACAGGGGCGAGAGAGACCCAGTACTTC. It yields the protein CASSGKTGARETQYF.